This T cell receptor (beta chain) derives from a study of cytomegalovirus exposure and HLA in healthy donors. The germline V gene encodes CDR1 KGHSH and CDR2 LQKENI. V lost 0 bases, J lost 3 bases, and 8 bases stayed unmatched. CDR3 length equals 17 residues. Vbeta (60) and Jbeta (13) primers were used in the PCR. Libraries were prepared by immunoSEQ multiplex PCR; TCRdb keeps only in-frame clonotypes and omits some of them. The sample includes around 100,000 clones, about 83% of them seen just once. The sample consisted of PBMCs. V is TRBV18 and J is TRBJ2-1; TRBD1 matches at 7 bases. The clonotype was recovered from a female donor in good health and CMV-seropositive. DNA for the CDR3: TGTGCCAGCTCACCACCGAGGGGGCTCGGAGGCTACAATGAGCAGTTCTTC. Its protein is CASSPPRGLGGYNEQFF.